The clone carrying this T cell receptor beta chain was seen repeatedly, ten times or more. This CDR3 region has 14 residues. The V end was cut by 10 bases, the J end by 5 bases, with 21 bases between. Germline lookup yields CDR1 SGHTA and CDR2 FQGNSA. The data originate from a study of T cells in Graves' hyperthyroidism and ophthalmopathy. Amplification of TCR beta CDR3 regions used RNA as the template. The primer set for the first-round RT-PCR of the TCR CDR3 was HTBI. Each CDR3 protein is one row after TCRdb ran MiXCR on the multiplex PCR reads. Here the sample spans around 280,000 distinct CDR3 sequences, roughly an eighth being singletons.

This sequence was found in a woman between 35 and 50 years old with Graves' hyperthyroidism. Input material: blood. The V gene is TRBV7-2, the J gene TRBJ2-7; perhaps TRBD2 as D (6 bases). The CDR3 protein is CATKIQRGFDEQYF. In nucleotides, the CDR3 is TGTGCCACCAAAATCCAACGGGGGTTCGACGAGCAGTACTTC.